This T cell receptor beta chain was recovered during a study of blood T cell dynamics during melanoma immunotherapy (dated by TCRdb to about 2020). Regarding the complete study: The patients had metastatic melanoma and were given first-line pembrolizumab or nivolumab plus ipilimumab as standard of care in the United Kingdom. Peripheral T cell receptor repertoires of metastatic melanoma patients were profiled before and after one cycle of checkpoint inhibitor therapy to find early correlates of response. A training cohort was formed from consecutive patients, and a further independent group of patients from the same centre was pooled into an external validation set.

In the case of this clone: Its target antigen remains unknown. Base qualities are missing; no much larger clone stands one base away.

What this sample's time point label stands for: week 3, after first cycle of checkpoint inhibitor. Blood was sampled before treatment (T0) and at week 3 (W3), after the first cycle of checkpoint blockade. Except for two patients with rapid clinical progression, response was assessed 12 weeks after the first infusion by RECIST 1.1; disease control meant complete response, partial response or stable disease. Patients were not eligible if they had prior systemic cancer treatment, concomitant immunosuppressant therapy or synchronous other active malignancies. Both bulk PBMC and plasma cell-free DNA were sequenced for TCR beta so that circulating cells and T cell turnover could be tracked. PBMC were isolated from blood with Lymphoprep and SepMate tubes, followed by red cell lysis. QIAamp DNA Blood Mini kits were used to extract DNA from PBMC and sorted T cell subsets. The CDR3, from cysteine to phenylalanine, totals 15 residues. Only the CDR3 region is kept as DNA, spanning 45 bases read in frame from base 1. Reading the germline V gene gives CDR1 SGHTA and CDR2 FQGNSA. Trimming accounts for 5 bases at V and 7 bases at J, while the number of junction bases matched to no gene is 9.

A fixed 350 ng of DNA was loaded for every bulk PBMC sample. The immunoSEQ TCRb Assay kit was used according to manufacturer instructions to amplify TCR beta CDR3 sequences from genomic DNA. The KAPA Library Quantification Kit for Illumina platforms was used to quantify pooled libraries by qPCR. Pooled libraries were sequenced on an Illumina NextSeq 500, clustered at roughly 0.55-1.1 pM. As for the original processing: The TCR data were analyzed using immunoSEQ ANALYZER and the R LymphoSeq package. A rearrangement efficiency score was calculated as productive divided by the sum of productive and non-productive CDR3 sequences. Clonality was assessed using the Gini coefficient and diversity using the Renyi index at alpha=1, with pairwise comparisons between timepoints within each patient. In LymphoSeq, clonal relatedness was computed with an edit distance of 3 and repertoire similarity was computed with the Bhattacharyya coefficient. To classify response, a linear discriminant analysis based on week-3 changes in clonality and diversity was built using the R MASS and caret packages. This immuneACCESS table, as held by TCRdb, lists in-frame sequences with V and J called but not all clones. Of the missing ones, under half trace to an unresolved V gene in checked studies; the others have no known cause. V and J calls and clone size are given by that table; D and trimming were obtained from the DNA. The sample yields fewer than 15,000 clones; approximately 90% were counted once. Clones ranked in the top ten supply approximately 5.6% of the sample.

What the work shows at the level of the full study, not this receptor alone: The relatively small sample size was acknowledged as something that could potentially limit how far the results can be generalized. Unlike progressors, patients who went on to achieve disease control showed a bifurcated reorganization of the PBMC repertoire at W3, with either increased clonality or increased diversity. The study could not determine whether the T cell clones driving repertoire changes were melanoma-specific or reflected general immune activation.

The origin of this receptor is a human donor with melanoma. The sample consisted of blood, taken from a patient treated with checkpoint blockade. In this chain, TRBV7-2 is recombined with TRBJ2-2; TRBD1 fits 8 bases in the junction. CDR3 sequence: CASSRTGIGVGELFF. The DNA sequence is given as TGTGCCAGCAGCCGGACAGGGATTGGGGTCGGGGAGCTGTTTTTT.